These 19 T cell receptor beta chains originate from one sample sequenced in a study of T-cell reconstitution after alpha-beta-depleted transplantation in children. During its preparation, the TCRbeta library received unique molecular identifiers. Each CDR3 protein gets one entry after TCRdb re-called the PCR reads with MiXCR. Seen here are 500,000 to 600,000 distinct CDR3 sequences, around 16% observed once, and the top ten hold 3.3%. Material: PBMCs from the stem cell graft donor, obtained from the stem cell graft. The receptors come from a human donor who donated a stem cell graft to a child with acute lymphoblastic leukemia.

In its sample, this clonotype was seen a few times. This chain connects TRBV20-1 to TRBJ2-1, with 13 bases fitting TRBD2. This CDR3 contains 16 residues. V shed 6 bases and J 0 bases; nucleotides not matched to a gene: 5. Germline-derived CDR1 and CDR2 are DFQATT and SNEGSKA (reference sequence). The CDR3 loop reads CSAPGTSGASYNEQFF. CDR3 sequence (DNA): TGCAGTGCCCCTGGGACTAGCGGGGCCTCCTACAATGAGCAGTTCTTC.

J is TRBJ2-5 and V is TRBV5-4; D is possibly TRBD1 or TRBD2 (6 bases each). The V and J ends lost 4 bases and 5 bases respectively, with 18 bases between them. The CDR3 is 15 residues long. Germline CDR1 is SGHNT and CDR2 is YYREEE (reference sequence). This CDR3 reads CASSGGPGASETQYF. The CDR3 bases are TGTGCCAGCAGCGGGGGGCCAGGGGCCTCGGAGACCCAGTACTTC.

The genes are TRBV12-3 or TRBV12-4 and TRBJ1-1; the D gene is possibly TRBD1 (6 bases). The CDR3 has 15 amino acids. V lost 5 bases and J 3 bases, leaving 16 bases between the germline ends. The CDR3 is CASSANRVKDTEAFF. The DNA of the CDR3 is TGTGCCAGCAGTGCAAACAGGGTGAAGGACACTGAAGCTTTCTTT.

Only one count was recorded for this clonotype. The rearrangement links TRBV3-1 to TRBJ2-3, with D perhaps TRBD2 (6 bases). This CDR3 has 15 amino acids. Trimming removed 1 base from V and 3 bases from J, with 11 bases in between. Germline assignment: CDR1 LGHDT and CDR2 YNNKEL (reference sequence). The CDR3 DNA sequence: TGTGCCAGCAGCCAAGGAATCGGGAGAACAGATACGCAGTATTTT. Translating gives CASSQGIGRTDTQYF.

A few counts support this clonotype. The V and J genes are TRBV27 and TRBJ1-2, with 10 bases aligning to TRBD1. This CDR3 is 13 amino acids long. Germline V gives CDR1 MNHEY, CDR2 SMNVEV (reference sequence). V was clipped by 7 bases and J by 8 bases; unmatched bases: 7. CDR3 protein: CASTGTGVGGYTF. CDR3 DNA: TGTGCCAGCACCGGGACAGGGGTGGGGGGCTACACCTTC.

This clonotype was seen more than once but under ten times. The genes are TRBV12-3 or TRBV12-4 and TRBJ2-7, with 7 bases aligning to TRBD1. V lost 3 bases to trimming and J lost 3 bases; unmatched junction nucleotides: 5. The CDR3 covers 14 residues. The CDR3 here is CASSFGTAYYEQYF. Here the CDR3 DNA reads TGTGCCAGCAGTTTCGGGACAGCCTACTACGAGCAGTACTTC.

Only a few counts were recorded for this clonotype. V is TRBV14 and J is TRBJ2-7, with D uncertain. CDR1 SGHDN and CDR2 FVKESK come from the germline V gene. V was shortened by 2 bases and J by 6 bases, with 8 bases between the two germline ends. This CDR3 has 12 residues. The CDR3 DNA follows: TGTGCCAGCAGCCAAAGCCACACCGAGCAGTACTTC. Its translation is CASSQSHTEQYF.

The chain combines TRBV6-5 with TRBJ1-3, with D unclear. Per germline, CDR1 MNHEY and CDR2 SVGAGI. Trimming removed 0 bases at V and 0 bases at J, with 6 bases between. The CDR3 runs to 15 residues. The CDR3 sequence is CASSYSQRSGNTIYF. The CDR3 region has the DNA TGTGCCAGCAGTTACTCCCAGCGCTCTGGAAACACCATATATTTT.

This clonotype was counted many times. The chain employs TRBV7-3 and TRBJ1-1; D gene uncertain. Per the germline V gene, CDR1 is SGHTA and CDR2 is FQGTGA. This CDR3 spans 14 amino acids. V gave up 1 base and J gave up 2 bases, with 8 bases separating them. The CDR3 DNA follows: TGTGCCAGCAGCTTAATGGGCGGCAACACTGAAGCTTTCTTT. Protein product: CASSLMGGNTEAFF.

The chain employs TRBV7-6 and TRBJ1-5; no firm D call. The CDR3 sequence is 16 residues long. V lost 2 bases to trimming and J lost 0 bases, with 11 bases between them. Germline V lookup: CDR1 SGHVS, CDR2 FNYEAQ. In nucleotides, the CDR3 is TGTGCCAGCAGCTTACTCCGGGCCATTAGCAATCAGCCCCAGCATTTT. Amino acid sequence: CASSLLRAISNQPQHF.

This clonotype came up a few times. This chain connects TRBV6-2 or TRBV6-3 to TRBJ2-7; D is undetermined. Germline V lookup: CDR1 MNHEY, CDR2 SVGEGT. The ends were cut back, 0 bases at V and 5 bases at J, with 11 bases in the middle. The CDR3 is 14 residues long. Here the CDR3 DNA reads TGTGCCAGCAGTTACTCAGGTATTCAAAACGAGCAGTACTTC. This gives the protein CASSYSGIQNEQYF.

The V and J genes are TRBV6-1 and TRBJ2-1, with D uncertain. Per the germline V gene, CDR1 is MNHNS and CDR2 is SASEGT. The CDR3 extends over 13 amino acids. The ends were cut back, 3 bases at V and 4 bases at J, with 7 bases in the middle. In DNA, the CDR3 is TGTGCCAGCAGTGACTTCATATACAATGAGCAGTTCTTC. As protein: CASSDFIYNEQFF.

This clonotype was counted between two and nine times. The chain combines TRBV19 with TRBJ1-2; D not resolved. Trimming took 5 bases from V and 4 from J, leaving 23 bases between them. Germline CDR1 LNHDA, CDR2 SQIVND (reference sequence). CDR3 length: 17 amino acids. Written as DNA, the CDR3 is TGTGCCAGTAGTGGTGGTGAGAGGATCGGAGGCGGCTATGGCTACACCTTC. Translation gives CASSGGERIGGGYGYTF.

This clonotype was counted at least ten times. J is TRBJ1-2 and V is TRBV29-1; 8 bases match TRBD1. V was pared by 8 bases and J by 4 bases, with 12 bases of the junction left unmatched. CDR1 is SQVTM and CDR2 is ANQGSEA in the germline V gene. The CDR3 is made up of 14 amino acids. CDR3 bases: TGCAGCTTAGACCCGGGACAGGATAGCTATGGCTACACCTTC. This encodes CSLDPGQDSYGYTF.

This clonotype was seen a few times. The chain recombines TRBV12-3 or TRBV12-4 with TRBJ2-1, with 12 bases identical to TRBD1. The CDR3 contains 14 residues. Losses at the gene ends were 7 bases for V and 8 bases for J; bases not matched to a gene: 6. Here the CDR3 reads CASKPGQGADEQFF. CDR3 coding DNA: TGTGCCAGCAAACCGGGACAGGGGGCCGATGAGCAGTTCTTC.

This clonotype has more than one count but fewer than ten. V gene TRBV5-4 combines with J gene TRBJ2-3; 10 bases align to TRBD1. The germline gives CDR1 SGHNT, CDR2 YYREEE (reference sequence). The CDR3 runs to 19 residues. The V gene end was trimmed by 0 bases and the J gene end by 4 bases; junction bases not matched to a gene: 14. CDR3: CASSLGPLSTGGEADTQYF. CDR3 coding DNA: TGTGCCAGCAGCTTGGGGCCCCTATCGACAGGGGGCGAGGCAGATACGCAGTATTTT.

This clonotype has only a few counts. V and J are TRBV5-1 and TRBJ2-6; D is possibly TRBD2 (5 bases). Germline V gene lookup returns CDR1 SGHRS and CDR2 YFSETQ. V lost 3 bases to trimming and J lost 7 bases, with 17 bases between them. The CDR3 is made up of 16 amino acids. CDR3 in amino acids: CASSSVLAPGANVLTF. Here the CDR3 DNA reads TGCGCCAGCAGCTCCGTGTTAGCGCCCGGAGCCAACGTCCTGACTTTC.

This chain connects TRBV12-3 or TRBV12-4 to TRBJ1-5; 9 positions match TRBD1. V lost 10 bases to trimming and J lost 4 bases; unmatched junction nucleotides: 11. The CDR3 runs 15 residues. DNA of the CDR3: TGTGCCACCGGGGTGGGACAGGGAGTGAATCAGCCCCAGCATTTT. Translating it yields CATGVGQGVNQPQHF.

The V call is TRBV20-1, the J call TRBJ2-3; no clear D. V was clipped by 1 base and J by 0 bases, with 14 bases between them. CDR1 is DFQATT and CDR2 is SNEGSKA in the germline V gene (reference sequence). This CDR3 has 16 residues. This CDR3 reads CSARASRRISTDTQYF. DNA for the CDR3: TGCAGTGCTAGAGCGAGCAGACGAATCAGCACAGATACGCAGTATTTT.